This T cell receptor (beta chain) came from a study of human T cells and chemical hapten exposure. This CDR3 has 12 amino acids. V lost 7 bases to trimming and J lost 1 base, with 11 bases between them. Germline loops: CDR1 DFQATT, CDR2 SNEGSKA (reference sequence). Comment on this clonotype: Its antigen is undetermined.

Unfractionated whole blood yielded total RNA. Points from the study as a whole: Those TCRs sitting above 1 in 1000 frequency stayed the same with DPC sensitization.

Attachment of unique molecular identifiers to individual cDNA molecules was performed in the library. TCRdb fed the 5' RACE reads into MiXCR, producing one record per CDR3 protein. Of 110,000 to 150,000 distinct CDR3 sequences in the sample, 4.1% were seen once. V usage is TRBV20-1 and J usage is TRBJ2-7; D call uncertain. This TCR was recovered from a female donor in good health. The CDR3 loop is CSGSGQSYEQYF. CDR3 DNA: TGCAGTGGCTCGGGTCAATCCTACGAGCAGTACTTC.